One and the same sample provided the 5 T cell receptor beta chains below, sequenced in a study of blood T cell repertoires in COVID-19. Profiling relied on immunoSEQ multiplex PCR, and the TCRdb table lists in-frame clones only, not all of them. The sample carries about 150,000 clones, 76% recorded once. Sequencing was done on a sample of peripheral blood. These receptors were obtained from a woman of 80 years or more with acute or convalescent COVID-19.

The chain couples TRBV30 to TRBJ1-4, with TRBD1 identical over 8 bases. V gave up 4 bases and J gave up 7 bases; unmatched junction bases: 8. The CDR3 runs to 14 residues. The germline CDR1 and CDR2 sequences are GTSNPN and SVGIG (reference sequence). As DNA, the CDR3 is TGTGCCTGGAACAAACAGGGGGGGGTTGAAAAACTGTTTTTT. Amino acids: CAWNKQGGVEKLFF.

The chain is built from TRBV7-3 and TRBJ2-3; a weak D match, TRBD2 (6 bases). Germline CDR1 is SGHTA and CDR2 is FQGTGA. The CDR3 is made up of 15 amino acids. With 4 bases removed from V and 3 bases from J, the gap between germline ends came to 14 bases. CDR3 in DNA: TGTGCCAGCAGCTCAAACGGGAGATCAACAGATACGCAGTATTTT. Its protein is CASSSNGRSTDTQYF.

This rearrangement joins TRBV5-1 to TRBJ1-4; 7 bases fit TRBD1. The CDR3 is 16 amino acids. CDR1 is SGHRS and CDR2 is YFSETQ in the germline V gene. Trimming took 4 bases from V and 7 from J; bases not matched to a gene: 13. The CDR3 is CASSLSLQGMGEKLFF. CDR3 DNA: TGCGCCAGCAGCCTTAGCCTACAGGGGATGGGTGAAAAACTGTTTTTT.

The chain combines TRBV5-1 with TRBJ1-1; D possibly corresponds to TRBD1 (6 bases). The V gene's germline CDR1 is SGHRS and CDR2 YFSETQ. The CDR3 loop spans 14 amino acids. Trimming shortened V by 3 bases and J by 7 bases, and 16 bases separated the two germline ends. The CDR3 spells CASSSGTRIDEAFF. CDR3 DNA: TGCGCCAGCAGCTCCGGGACAAGGATTGATGAAGCTTTCTTT.

V gene TRBV7-2 combines with J gene TRBJ2-3; D possibly corresponds to TRBD2 (6 bases). V shed 5 bases and J shed 1 base, with 13 bases lying between them. The CDR3 extends over 15 amino acids. Germline V lookup: CDR1 SGHTA, CDR2 FQGNSA. CDR3 sequence reads: CASSPVWGGTDTQYF. Written as DNA, the CDR3 is TGTGCCAGCAGCCCCGTTTGGGGGGGCACAGATACGCAGTATTTT.